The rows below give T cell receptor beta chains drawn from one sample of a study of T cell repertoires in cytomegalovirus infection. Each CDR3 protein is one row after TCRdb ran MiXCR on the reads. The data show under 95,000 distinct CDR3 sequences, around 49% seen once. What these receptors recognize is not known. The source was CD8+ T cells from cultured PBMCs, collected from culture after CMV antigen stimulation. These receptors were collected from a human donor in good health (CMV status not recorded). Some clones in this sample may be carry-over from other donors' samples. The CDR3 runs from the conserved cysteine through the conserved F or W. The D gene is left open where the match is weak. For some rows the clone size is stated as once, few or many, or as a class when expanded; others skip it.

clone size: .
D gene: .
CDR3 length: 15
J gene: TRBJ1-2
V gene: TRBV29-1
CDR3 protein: CSVEGYADSNYGYTF
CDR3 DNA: TGCAGCGTTGAAGGGTACGCTGACAGTAACTATGGCTACACCTTC

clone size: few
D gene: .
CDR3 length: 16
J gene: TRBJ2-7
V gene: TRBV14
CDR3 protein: CASSVRSGPARYEQYF
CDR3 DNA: TGTGCCAGCAGCGTAAGGTCTGGTCCCGCGCGGTACGAGCAGTACTTC

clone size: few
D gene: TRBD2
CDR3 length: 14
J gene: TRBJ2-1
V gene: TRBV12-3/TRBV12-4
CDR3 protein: CAITGGSSYNEQFF
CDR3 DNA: TGTGCCATTACCGGGGGGAGCTCCTACAATGAGCAGTTCTTC

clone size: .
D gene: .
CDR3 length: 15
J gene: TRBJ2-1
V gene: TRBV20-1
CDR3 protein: CSARESRSSYNEQFF
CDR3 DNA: TGCAGTGCTAGAGAAAGTCGGAGCTCCTACAATGAGCAGTTCTTC

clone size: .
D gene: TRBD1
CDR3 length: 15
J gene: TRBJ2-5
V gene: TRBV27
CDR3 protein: CASSLDRGPQETQYF
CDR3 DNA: TGTGCCAGCAGTCTGGACAGGGGGCCCCAAGAGACCCAGTACTTC

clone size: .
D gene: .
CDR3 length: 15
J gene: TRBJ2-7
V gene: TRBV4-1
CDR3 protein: CASSQEARQTYEQYF
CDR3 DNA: TGCGCCAGCAGCCAAGAAGCGCGACAGACCTACGAGCAGTACTTC

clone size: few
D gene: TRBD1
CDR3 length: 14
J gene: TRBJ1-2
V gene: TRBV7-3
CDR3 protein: CASSSSGTGDGYTF
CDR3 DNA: TGTGCCAGCAGCTCATCCGGGACAGGGGATGGCTACACCTTC

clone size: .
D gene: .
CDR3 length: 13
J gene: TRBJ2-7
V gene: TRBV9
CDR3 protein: CASSWQGGHEQYF
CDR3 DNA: TGTGCCAGCAGTTGGCAGGGGGGCCACGAGCAGTACTTC

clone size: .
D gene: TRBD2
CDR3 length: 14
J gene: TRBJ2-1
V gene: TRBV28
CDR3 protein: CAILREGGYNEQFF
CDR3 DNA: TGTGCCATCCTGCGGGAGGGGGGCTACAATGAGCAGTTCTTC

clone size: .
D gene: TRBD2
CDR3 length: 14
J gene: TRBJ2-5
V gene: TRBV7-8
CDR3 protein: CASSLRREGGTQYF
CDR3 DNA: TGTGCCAGCAGCTTGAGGCGGGAGGGAGGGACCCAGTACTTC

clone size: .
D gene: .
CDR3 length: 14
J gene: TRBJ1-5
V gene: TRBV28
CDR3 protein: CASSPWGREQPQHF
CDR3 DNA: TGTGCCAGCAGCCCTTGGGGGAGGGAGCAGCCCCAGCATTTT

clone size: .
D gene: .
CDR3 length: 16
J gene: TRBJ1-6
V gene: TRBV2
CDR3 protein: CASRGMDGFLNSPLHF
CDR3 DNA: TGTGCCAGCAGGGGCATGGACGGTTTTCTTAATTCACCCCTCCACTTT

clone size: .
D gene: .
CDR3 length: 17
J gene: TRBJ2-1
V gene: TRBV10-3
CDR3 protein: CAISESMAAADYNEQFF
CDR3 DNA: TGTGCCATCAGTGAGTCTATGGCCGCAGCGGATTACAATGAGCAGTTCTTC

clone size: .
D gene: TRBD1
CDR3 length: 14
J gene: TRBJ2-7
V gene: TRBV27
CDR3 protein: CASSLSGTAYEQYF
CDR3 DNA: TGTGCCAGCAGTTTAAGTGGGACAGCCTACGAGCAGTACTTC

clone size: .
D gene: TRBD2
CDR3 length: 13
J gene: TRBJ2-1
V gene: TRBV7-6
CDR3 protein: CASSLTSGIEQFF
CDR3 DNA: TGTGCCAGCAGCTTAACTAGCGGGATTGAGCAGTTCTTC

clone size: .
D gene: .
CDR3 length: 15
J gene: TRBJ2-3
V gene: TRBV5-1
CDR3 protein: CASSFTGGSTDTQYF
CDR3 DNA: TGCGCCAGCAGCTTCACGGGTGGAAGCACAGATACGCAGTATTTT

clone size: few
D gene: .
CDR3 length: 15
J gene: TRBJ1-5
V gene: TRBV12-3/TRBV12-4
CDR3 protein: CASSLNGAGNQPQHF
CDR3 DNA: TGTGCCAGCAGTTTAAACGGGGCGGGCAATCAGCCCCAGCATTTT

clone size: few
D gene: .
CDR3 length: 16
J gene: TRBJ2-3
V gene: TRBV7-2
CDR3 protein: CAYWGPRGHRTDTQYF
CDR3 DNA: TGTGCCTACTGGGGGCCTCGGGGTCACCGCACAGATACGCAGTATTTT

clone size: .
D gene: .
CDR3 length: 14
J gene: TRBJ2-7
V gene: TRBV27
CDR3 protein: CASSPQTSSYEQYF
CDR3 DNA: TGTGCCAGCAGTCCCCAGACCTCTTCCTACGAGCAGTACTTC

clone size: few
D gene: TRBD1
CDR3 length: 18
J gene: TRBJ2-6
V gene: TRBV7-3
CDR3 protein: CASSMSGTGLSGANVLTF
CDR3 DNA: TGTGCCAGCAGCATGTCCGGGACAGGGCTCTCTGGGGCCAACGTCCTGACTTTC

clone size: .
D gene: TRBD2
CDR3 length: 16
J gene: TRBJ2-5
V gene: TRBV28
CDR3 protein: CASSPSLAGEGETQYF
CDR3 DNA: TGTGCCAGCAGTCCCTCATTAGCGGGAGAAGGGGAGACCCAGTACTTC

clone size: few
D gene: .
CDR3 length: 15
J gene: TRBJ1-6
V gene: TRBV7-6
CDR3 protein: CASSLNFGDGSPLHF
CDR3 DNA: TGTGCCAGCAGCTTAAATTTTGGGGACGGTTCACCCCTCCACTTT

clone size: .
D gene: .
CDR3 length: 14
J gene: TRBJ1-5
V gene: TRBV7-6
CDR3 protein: CASSLPGSNQPQHF
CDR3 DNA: TGTGCCAGCAGCTTACCAGGTAGCAATCAGCCCCAGCATTTT

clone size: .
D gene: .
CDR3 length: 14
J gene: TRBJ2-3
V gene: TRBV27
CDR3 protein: CASSLIGAGDTQYF
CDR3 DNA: TGTGCCAGCAGTTTAATAGGGGCCGGAGATACGCAGTATTTT

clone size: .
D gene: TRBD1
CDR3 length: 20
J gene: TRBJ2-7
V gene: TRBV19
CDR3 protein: CASSILPGQGAAGGSYEQYF
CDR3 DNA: TGTGCCAGTAGTATCTTACCGGGACAGGGGGCCGCTGGGGGCTCCTACGAGCAGTACTTC

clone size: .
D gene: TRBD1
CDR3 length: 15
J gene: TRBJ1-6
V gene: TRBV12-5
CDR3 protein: CASGLEGQGFSPLHF
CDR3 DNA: TGTGCTAGTGGTTTGGAGGGACAGGGATTTTCACCCCTCCACTTT

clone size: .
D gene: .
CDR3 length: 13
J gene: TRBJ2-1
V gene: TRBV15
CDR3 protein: CATSGPPAREQFF
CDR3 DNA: TGTGCCACCAGCGGCCCCCCGGCTCGGGAGCAGTTCTTC

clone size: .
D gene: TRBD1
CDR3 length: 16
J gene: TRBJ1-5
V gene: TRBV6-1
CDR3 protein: CASSEAGTGGFQPQHF
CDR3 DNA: TGTGCCAGCAGTGAAGCCGGGACAGGGGGTTTCCAGCCCCAGCATTTT

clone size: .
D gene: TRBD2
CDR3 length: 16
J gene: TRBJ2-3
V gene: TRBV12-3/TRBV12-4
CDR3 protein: CASTSLRDYSTDTQYF
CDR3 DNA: TGTGCCAGCACCTCCCTCCGGGACTACTCCACAGATACGCAGTATTTT

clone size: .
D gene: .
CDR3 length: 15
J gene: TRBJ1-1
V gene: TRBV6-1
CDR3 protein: CASRPREAEGTEAFF
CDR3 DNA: TGTGCCAGCAGGCCTAGGGAGGCGGAAGGCACTGAAGCTTTCTTT

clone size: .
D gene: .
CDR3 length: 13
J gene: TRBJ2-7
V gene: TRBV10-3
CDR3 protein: CAISESVRVEQYF
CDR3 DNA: TGTGCCATCAGTGAGTCTGTGAGGGTCGAGCAGTACTTC

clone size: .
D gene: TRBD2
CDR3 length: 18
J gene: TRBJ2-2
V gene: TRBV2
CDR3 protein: CASSEVLAGGSNTGELFF
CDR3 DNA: TGTGCCAGCAGCGAAGTTCTAGCGGGAGGTTCGAACACCGGGGAGCTGTTTTTT

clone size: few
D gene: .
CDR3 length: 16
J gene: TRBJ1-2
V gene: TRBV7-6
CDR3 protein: CASSFGPIRGGNGYTF
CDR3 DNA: TGTGCCAGCAGCTTTGGACCCATCAGGGGCGGTAATGGCTACACCTTC

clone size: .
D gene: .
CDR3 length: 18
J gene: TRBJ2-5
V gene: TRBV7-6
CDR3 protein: CASSLKGASGGRGETQYF
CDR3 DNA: TGTGCCAGCAGCCTGAAGGGGGCCAGCGGGGGCCGGGGAGAGACCCAGTACTTC

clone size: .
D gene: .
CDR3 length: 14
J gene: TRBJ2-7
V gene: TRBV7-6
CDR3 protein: CASSLSGTSYEQYF
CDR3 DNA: TGTGCCAGCAGCTTATCAGGAACTTCCTACGAGCAGTACTTC

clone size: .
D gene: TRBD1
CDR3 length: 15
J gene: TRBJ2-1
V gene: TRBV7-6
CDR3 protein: CASSLADRGNNEQFF
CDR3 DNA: TGTGCCAGCAGCTTAGCGGACAGGGGCAACAATGAGCAGTTCTTC

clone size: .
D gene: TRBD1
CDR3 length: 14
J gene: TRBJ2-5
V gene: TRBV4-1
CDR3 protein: CASSVDRGRETQYF
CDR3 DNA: TGCGCCAGCAGCGTTGACAGGGGGCGAGAGACCCAGTACTTC

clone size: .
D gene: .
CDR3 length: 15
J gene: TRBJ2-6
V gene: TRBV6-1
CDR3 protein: CASRKPGVRANVLTF
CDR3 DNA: TGTGCCAGCAGAAAACCAGGGGTCCGGGCCAACGTCCTGACTTTC

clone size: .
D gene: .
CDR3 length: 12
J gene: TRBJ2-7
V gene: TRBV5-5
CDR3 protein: CASSPAGSEQYF
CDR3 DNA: TGTGCCAGCAGCCCTGCAGGGTCCGAGCAGTACTTC

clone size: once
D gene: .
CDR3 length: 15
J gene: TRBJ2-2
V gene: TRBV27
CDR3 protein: CASRPGTGNTGELFF
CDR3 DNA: TGTGCCAGCAGGCCCGGGACTGGTAACACCGGGGAGCTGTTTTTT

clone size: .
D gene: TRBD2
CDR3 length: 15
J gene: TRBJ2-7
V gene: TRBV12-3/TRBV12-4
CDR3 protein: CASSLRLAGSDEQYF
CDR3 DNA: TGTGCCAGCAGTTTACGTCTAGCGGGATCGGATGAGCAGTACTTC

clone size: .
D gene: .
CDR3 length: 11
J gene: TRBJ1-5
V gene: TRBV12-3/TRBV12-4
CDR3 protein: CASSLGQPQHF
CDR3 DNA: TGTGCCAGCAGTTTAGGGCAGCCCCAGCATTTT

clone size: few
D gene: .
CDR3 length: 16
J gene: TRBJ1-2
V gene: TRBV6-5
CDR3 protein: CASSYRDGGGNYGYTF
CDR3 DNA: TGTGCCAGCAGTTACCGGGATGGTGGGGGTAACTATGGCTACACCTTC

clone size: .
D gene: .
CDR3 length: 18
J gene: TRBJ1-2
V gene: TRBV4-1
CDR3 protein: CASSQDQGGTGYNYGYTF
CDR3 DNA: TGCGCCAGCAGCCAAGACCAGGGTGGGACCGGTTATAACTATGGCTACACCTTC

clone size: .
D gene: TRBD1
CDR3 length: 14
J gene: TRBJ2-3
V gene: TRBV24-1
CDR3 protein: CATSGTDNTDTQYF
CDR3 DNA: TGTGCCACCAGCGGGACAGACAACACAGATACGCAGTATTTT

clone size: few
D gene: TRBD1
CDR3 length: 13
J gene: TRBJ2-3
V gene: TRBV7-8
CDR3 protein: CASSSFGGQGEYF
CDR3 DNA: TGTGCCAGCAGCTCCTTCGGGGGACAGGGCGAGTATTTT

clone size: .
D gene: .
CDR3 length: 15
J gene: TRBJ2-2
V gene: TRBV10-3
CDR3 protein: CAITTGEHNTGELCF
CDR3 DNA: TGTGCTATCACTACCGGGGAGCATAACACCGGGGAGCTGTGTTTT

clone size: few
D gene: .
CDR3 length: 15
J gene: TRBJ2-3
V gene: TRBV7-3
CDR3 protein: CASSLERRSTDTQYF
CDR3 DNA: TGTGCCAGCAGCTTAGAGCGGAGGAGCACAGATACGCAGTATTTT

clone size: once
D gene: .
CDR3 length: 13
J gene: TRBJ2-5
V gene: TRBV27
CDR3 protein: CASSRGLEETQYF
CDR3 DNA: TGTGCCAGCAGCCGAGGCCTTGAAGAGACCCAGTACTTC

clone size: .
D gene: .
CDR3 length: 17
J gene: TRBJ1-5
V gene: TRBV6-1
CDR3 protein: CASSEEKRGFSNQPQHF
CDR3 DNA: TGTGCCAGCAGTGAAGAGAAGAGGGGGTTTAGCAATCAGCCCCAGCATTTT

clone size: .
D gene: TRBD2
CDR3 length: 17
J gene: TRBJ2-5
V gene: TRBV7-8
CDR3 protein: CASSLVASGVWEETQYF
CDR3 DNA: TGTGCCAGCAGCTTAGTTGCTAGCGGAGTGTGGGAAGAGACCCAGTACTTC

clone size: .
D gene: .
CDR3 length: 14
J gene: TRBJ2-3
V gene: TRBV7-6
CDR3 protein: CASSLRPSPDTQYF
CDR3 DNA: TGTGCCAGCAGCTTAAGACCGTCCCCAGATACGCAGTATTTT

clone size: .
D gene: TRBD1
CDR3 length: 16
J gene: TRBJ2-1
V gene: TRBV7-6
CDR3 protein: CASSLARDRVLDEQFF
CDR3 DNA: TGTGCCAGCAGCTTAGCGCGTGACAGGGTTTTGGATGAGCAGTTCTTC

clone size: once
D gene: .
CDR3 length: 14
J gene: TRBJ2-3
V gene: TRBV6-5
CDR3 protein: CASTSDASGSTQYF
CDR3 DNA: TGTGCCAGCACCTCCGACGCATCGGGCAGTACGCAGTATTTT